One sample yielded the 13 T cell receptor beta chains listed below, sequenced in a study of T cell changes during pregnancy in multiple sclerosis. TCRdb's copy holds only in-frame clones and misses some; the assay was immunoSEQ multiplex PCR. The sample shows 90,000 to 100,000 clones, around 90% of them seen only once. The input for sequencing was peripheral blood, taken in the first trimester of pregnancy. These receptors were collected from a female donor with multiple sclerosis, enrolled in a pregnancy study.

The J gene is TRBJ2-3, the V gene TRBV27; D gene uncertain. The germline V and J ends were trimmed by 8 bases and 0 bases, with 18 bases remaining between them. This CDR3 spans 16 amino acids. Germline V gene sequence: CDR1 MNHEY, CDR2 SMNVEV (reference sequence). CDR3 loop: CASAPMADPSTDTQYF. The CDR3 bases are TGTGCCAGCGCCCCAATGGCAGATCCTAGCACAGATACGCAGTATTTT.

The rearrangement joins TRBV10-3 to TRBJ1-1, with D unclear. The germline gives CDR1 ENHRY, CDR2 SYGVKD. Deletions cut 4 bases from V and 2 bases from J, with 8 bases between. This CDR3 is 13 amino acids long. The CDR3 sequence is CAISGSHNTEAFF. CDR3 DNA: TGTGCCATCAGTGGGTCACACAACACTGAAGCTTTCTTT.

The gene calls are TRBV27 and TRBJ2-3; D is perhaps TRBD2 (5 bases). The CDR3 runs 13 residues. Germline V CDR1 and CDR2: MNHEY, SMNVEV (reference sequence). Trimming removed 7 bases at V and 14 bases at J, with 22 bases between. The CDR3 bases are TGTGCCAGCACCGAGGCGGGCAGCAACGCGTTGTATTTT. This translates into CASTEAGSNALYF.

This sequence joins TRBV7-3 and TRBJ1-1, with D possibly TRBD1 on 5 matching bases. Per the germline V gene, CDR1 is SGHTA and CDR2 is FQGTGA. Trimming shortened V by 5 bases and J by 2 bases, and 15 bases separated the two germline ends. This CDR3 is 15 amino acids long. The CDR3 spells CASSPSGGLNTEAFF. The CDR3 region has the DNA TGTGCCAGCAGCCCTTCCGGGGGTTTAAACACTGAAGCTTTCTTT.

The chain recombines TRBV7-3 with TRBJ2-7; TRBD1 might be the D (5 bases). The germline gives CDR1 SGHTA, CDR2 FQGTGA. The ends were cut back, 5 bases at V and 5 bases at J, with 13 bases in the middle. The CDR3 totals 13 residues. CDR3 loop: CASSPSKGDEQYF. DNA for the CDR3: TGTGCCAGCAGCCCTAGTAAAGGGGACGAGCAGTACTTC.

The rearrangement joins TRBV4-2 to TRBJ1-2, with D hard to call. The germline V gene has CDR1 LGHNA and CDR2 YNFKEQ. V gave up 3 bases and J gave up 10 bases, with 12 bases separating them. This CDR3 is built from 12 residues. The CDR3 nucleotides read TGTGCCAGCAGCCACGGCCGGGAGCACTACACCTTC. Protein product: CASSHGREHYTF.

The rearrangement uses TRBV5-1 and TRBJ2-1, with 8 bases matching TRBD2. The CDR3 extends over 15 amino acids. Germline V gene data show CDR1 as SGHRS and CDR2 as YFSETQ. Germline trimming cut 4 bases from V and 5 bases from J; bases unmatched to any gene: 8. The CDR3 region is CASSTTGTRNNEQFF. The CDR3 bases are TGCGCCAGCAGCACAACCGGGACTAGAAACAATGAGCAGTTCTTC.

V usage is TRBV5-6 and J usage is TRBJ2-7; 10 nucleotides agree with TRBD2. From germline, CDR1 is SGHDT and CDR2 YYEEEE. The CDR3 runs to 16 residues. V gave up 4 bases and J gave up 0 bases; unmatched junction bases: 7. The CDR3, as DNA: TGTGCCAGCAGCAGTCTAGCGGGAGCCTCCTCCTACGAGCAGTACTTC. Protein product: CASSSLAGASSYEQYF.

The gene calls are TRBV14 and TRBJ1-2; D remains unclear. This CDR3 comprises 13 residues. Germline V CDR1 and CDR2: SGHDN, FVKESK. V lost 4 bases, J lost 2 bases, and 8 bases lay in between. The CDR3 nucleotides read TGTGCCAGCAGCCCTGGAGTCAACTATGGCTACACCTTC. Protein product: CASSPGVNYGYTF. Combining the CDR3 with reference TRBV14 and TRBJ1-2 gives the whole variable domain EAGVTQFPSHSVIEKGQTVTLRCDPISGHDNLYWYRRVMGKEIKFLLHFVKESKQDESGMPNNRFLAERTGGTYSTLKVQPAELEDSGVYFCASSPGVNYGYTFGSGTRLTVV.

The chain links TRBV7-8 to TRBJ2-2, with a tentative D call TRBD2 (5 bases). CDR1 and CDR2 (germline): SGHVS, FQNEAQ. V was cut by 7 bases and J by 6 bases, with 15 bases left in between. CDR3 length equals 14 residues. CDR3 amino acids: CASNPVREPGELFF. CDR3 DNA sequence: TGTGCCAGCAACCCCGTGAGGGAACCCGGGGAGCTGTTTTTT.

This clone turned up a few times. The CDR3 here is CASSQGSDQPQHF. DNA of the CDR3: TGTGCCAGCTCTCAGGGGTCGGATCAGCCCCAGCATTTT. V gene TRBV18 combines with J gene TRBJ1-5; TRBD1 is a possible D gene (6 bases). V dropped 6 bases and J dropped 5 bases, with 11 bases sitting between them. Germline-derived CDR1 and CDR2 are KGHSH and LQKENI. The CDR3 extends over 13 amino acids.

The V gene is TRBV13, the J gene TRBJ2-7; D call uncertain. CDR3 length: 13 amino acids. Deletions cut 0 bases from V and 3 bases from J, with 6 bases between. CDR1 is PRHDT and CDR2 is FYEKMQ in the germline V gene (reference sequence). This chain's CDR3 is CASSLGRFYEQYF. The CDR3 region has the DNA TGTGCCAGCAGCTTAGGCAGGTTCTACGAGCAGTACTTC. Full variable domain (missing parts from reference TRBV13 and TRBJ2-7): AAGVIQSPRHLIKEKRETATLKCYPIPRHDTVYWYQQGPGQDPQFLISFYEKMQSDKGSIPDRFSAQQFSDYHSELNMSSLELGDSALYFCASSLGRFYEQYFGPGTRLTVT.

This rearrangement joins TRBV6-1 to TRBJ2-7; D is undetermined. The CDR3 runs to 13 residues. From germline, CDR1 is MNHNS and CDR2 SASEGT. The V end lost 6 bases, the J end lost 3 bases, and 12 bases lay between the germline ends. The CDR3 DNA sequence: TGTGCCAGCAGCCCTATTTCGGGCTACGAGCAGTACTTC. Protein product: CASSPISGYEQYF.